Each of the 31 T cell receptor beta chains below was sequenced from the same sample in a study of blood T cell repertoires in COVID-19. Generated by immunoSEQ multiplex PCR, the TCRdb table keeps only in-frame clones and is missing some. The sample holds approximately 84,000 clones, roughly 88% seen once. The source material was peripheral blood. The receptor set was obtained from a human donor with active COVID-19. The donor label of this sample is uncertain.

DNA of the CDR3: TGTGCCAGCAGCGCCAAGACTTGGAGGGCGCGGACTGAAGCTTTCTTT. It specifies CASSAKTWRARTEAFF. This rearrangement joins TRBV7-2 to TRBJ1-1; the D is unclear. The CDR3 has 16 amino acids. Trimming pared 5 bases from V and 5 bases from J, leaving 21 bases between. The germline gives CDR1 SGHTA, CDR2 FQGNSA.

The chain couples TRBV5-1 to TRBJ1-1; 9 bases match TRBD1. The V and J ends lost 4 bases and 6 bases, in that order; junction bases with no gene match: 10. This CDR3 region has 15 residues. Germline V gene sequence: CDR1 SGHRS, CDR2 YFSETQ. This CDR3 reads CASSPVPGQGAEAFF. In DNA form, the CDR3 reads TGCGCCAGCAGCCCCGTCCCGGGACAGGGCGCTGAAGCTTTCTTT.

V is TRBV7-9 and J is TRBJ2-5; D is perhaps TRBD1 (6 bases). The CDR3 has 15 residues. Germline-derived CDR1 and CDR2 are SEHNR and FQNEAQ (reference sequence). V lost 5 bases and J lost 4, with 17 bases in between. This CDR3 is CASSEPWTARETQYF. The CDR3 nucleotides read TGTGCCAGCAGCGAACCTTGGACAGCCCGAGAGACCCAGTACTTC. The entire variable domain, with the rest obtained from reference TRBV7-9 and TRBJ2-5, is as follows: DTGVSQNPRHKITKRGQNVTFRCDPISEHNRLYWYRQTLGQGPEFLTYFQNEAQLEKSRLLSDRFSAERPKGSFSTLEIQRTEQGDSAMYLCASSEPWTARETQYFGPGTRLLVL.

The chain combines TRBV6-5 with TRBJ1-5; 8 bases match TRBD1. In germline, CDR1 is MNHEY, CDR2 SVGAGI. CDR3 size: 13 residues. The trim removed 8 bases at V and 3 bases at J, leaving 3 bases unmatched. The CDR3 here is CASDRGINQPQHF. The CDR3 DNA is TGTGCCAGCGACAGGGGAATCAATCAGCCCCAGCATTTT.

The J gene is TRBJ1-2, the V gene TRBV7-9, with TRBD1 as a possible D gene (6 bases). V lost 7 bases and J lost 4, with 19 bases in between. In germline, CDR1 is SEHNR, CDR2 FQNEAQ (reference sequence). The CDR3 totals 15 residues. DNA of the CDR3: TGTGCCAGCACCCCGGAGGGGGGGCAGAGCTATGGCTACACCTTC. Translating gives CASTPEGGQSYGYTF.

This rearrangement joins TRBV9 to TRBJ1-2, with a tentative D call TRBD1 (6 bases). Germline V CDR1 and CDR2: SGDLS, YYNGEE. The V end was cut by 4 bases, the J end by 7 bases, with 14 bases between. CDR3 size: 13 residues. The CDR3 here is CASSPRTASGYTF. For the CDR3, the DNA is TGTGCCAGCAGCCCGAGGACAGCTAGTGGCTACACCTTC.

CDR3 sequence: CASSLELRGHANSPLHF. Here the CDR3 DNA reads TGTGCCAGCAGCTTGGAGTTAAGGGGGCACGCTAATTCACCCCTCCACTTT. The rearrangement links TRBV5-4 to TRBJ1-6, with 7 bases matching TRBD1. The CDR3 extends over 17 amino acids. Losses at the gene ends were 0 bases for V and 6 bases for J; bases not matched to a gene: 9. Germline V gene lookup returns CDR1 SGHNT and CDR2 YYREEE (reference sequence).

The chain uses TRBV19 and TRBJ1-5, with 7 nucleotides matching TRBD1. This CDR3 has 14 residues. Germline V lookup: CDR1 LNHDA, CDR2 SQIVND (reference sequence). V lost 7 bases, J lost 4 bases, and 7 bases stayed unmatched. In DNA form, the CDR3 reads TGTGCCAGTACCAGGGGGGTTCGTAATCAGCCCCAGCATTTT. Translating gives CASTRGVRNQPQHF.

The count of this clone is one. This chain links TRBV11-3 with TRBJ2-3; D is possibly TRBD2 (6 bases). Germline assignment: CDR1 SGHNT and CDR2 YENEEA. The ends were cut back, 1 base at V and 0 bases at J, with 11 bases in the middle. The CDR3 extends over 16 amino acids. CDR3 DNA sequence: TGTGCCAGCAGCTTAGGAACTAGCCTTAGCACAGATACGCAGTATTTT. Translation: CASSLGTSLSTDTQYF.

The rearrangement uses TRBV21-1 and TRBJ2-7; TRBD1, the table's D call, was not compared with the DNA. TRBV21-1 is a pseudogene. The CDR3 runs to 14 residues. CDR3 nucleotides: TGTGCCAGCAGCAAAGCTGGGCATCCCTACGAGCAGTACTTC. It encodes CASSKAGHPYEQYF.

This clone was seen a single time. CDR3 amino acids: CASSIPGGATHNEQFF. Written as DNA, the CDR3 is TGTGCCAGTAGTATACCGGGGGGGGCCACCCACAATGAGCAGTTCTTC. The rearrangement links TRBV19 to TRBJ2-1; 8 bases align to TRBD2. This CDR3 contains 16 residues. The trim removed 2 bases at V and 5 bases at J, leaving 8 bases unmatched. Germline loops: CDR1 LNHDA, CDR2 SQIVND (reference sequence).

The chain uses TRBV19 and TRBJ1-1; tentatively, D is TRBD1 (5 bases). Germline CDR1 and CDR2: LNHDA and SQIVND (reference sequence). The V gene lost 3 bases and the J gene lost 11 bases, with 16 bases spanning the gap. This CDR3 spans 13 amino acids. The CDR3: CASSIIDWGRAFF. In DNA form, the CDR3 reads TGTGCCAGTAGTATTATTGACTGGGGCAGGGCTTTCTTT. Variable domain in full (rest from reference TRBV19 and TRBJ1-1): DGGITQSPKYLFRKEGQNVTLSCEQNLNHDAMYWYRQDPGQGLRLIYYSQIVNDFQKGDIAEGYSVSREKKESFPLTVTSAQKNPTAFYLCASSIIDWGRAFFGQGTRLTVV.

The rearrangement links TRBV2 to TRBJ1-2; D gene uncertain. The CDR3 is 14 residues long. The V gene lost 6 bases and the J gene lost 1 base, with 12 bases spanning the gap. CDR1 and CDR2 (germline): SNHLY, FYNNEI. CDR3 DNA: TGTGCCAGCAGCGCCGAGACACGTAACTATGGCTACACCTTC. Amino acid sequence: CASSAETRNYGYTF.

V usage is TRBV4-3 and J usage is TRBJ1-2; D is perhaps TRBD1 (6 bases). CDR3 length: 14 amino acids. V was shortened by 3 bases and J by 1 base, with 9 bases between the two germline ends. Germline V gene data show CDR1 as LGHNA and CDR2 as YSLEER. This chain's CDR3 is CASSQGDINYGYTF. The CDR3 DNA sequence: TGCGCCAGCAGCCAGGGGGACATTAACTATGGCTACACCTTC.

The CDR3 region is CASSTKRDSSYEQYF. CDR3 DNA: TGTGCCAGTAGTACCAAAAGGGACAGCTCCTACGAGCAGTACTTC. V and J are TRBV19 and TRBJ2-7, with 7 bases lining up with TRBD1. Unmatched junction bases numbered 6, after V lost 4 bases and J lost 0 bases. From germline, CDR1 is LNHDA and CDR2 SQIVND (reference sequence). This CDR3 has 15 residues. Complete variable domain (other parts from reference TRBV19 and TRBJ2-7): DGGITQSPKYLFRKEGQNVTLSCEQNLNHDAMYWYRQDPGQGLRLIYYSQIVNDFQKGDIAEGYSVSREKKESFPLTVTSAQKNPTAFYLCASSTKRDSSYEQYFGPGTRLTVT.

This rearrangement joins TRBV7-9 to TRBJ1-3; D gene uncertain. The CDR3 loop spans 16 amino acids. The germline V and J ends were trimmed by 1 base and 3 bases, with 13 bases remaining between them. Per the germline V gene, CDR1 is SEHNR and CDR2 is FQNEAQ (reference sequence). CDR3 DNA sequence: TGTGCCAGCAGCTTAGAACTCCCATTCGGTGGAAACACCATATATTTT. It yields the protein CASSLELPFGGNTIYF.

The V and J genes are TRBV7-8 and TRBJ2-1; TRBD2 agrees at 14 bases. Germline CDR1 reads SGHVS; CDR2 reads FQNEAQ. The ends lost 4 bases at V and 8 bases at J; junction bases unmatched: 16. This CDR3 comprises 19 residues. CDR3 bases: TGTGCCAGCAGCTCCCAGACTAGCGGGGGGGCTCAGGGCATCGATGAGCAGTTCTTC. Encoded protein: CASSSQTSGGAQGIDEQFF. Based on the CDR3 plus reference TRBV7-8 and TRBJ2-1, the full variable domain is GAGVSQSPRYKVAKRGQDVALRCDPISGHVSLFWYQQALGQGPEFLTYFQNEAQLDKSGLPSDRFFAERPEGSVSTLKIQRTQQEDSAVYLCASSSQTSGGAQGIDEQFFGPGTRLTVL.

A note on this clone: The identical CDR3 is also encoded by other nucleotide sequences in the sample. J is TRBJ2-1 and V is TRBV9; 9 bases align to TRBD2. The length of the CDR3 is 15 residues. The trim removed 3 bases at V and 2 bases at J, leaving 3 bases unmatched. CDR1 SGDLS and CDR2 YYNGEE come from the germline V gene. The CDR3 nucleotides read TGTGCCAGCAGCGGTAGCGGGGGAACCTACAATGAGCAGTTCTTC. Encoded protein: CASSGSGGTYNEQFF.

The CDR3 coding sequence is TGCGCCAGCAGCCAAGATCCCGGCCTTTCGGGGGGGACTGAAGCTTTCTTT. Protein: CASSQDPGLSGGTEAFF. The genes are TRBV4-3 and TRBJ1-1, with a weak D call TRBD1 (5 bases). This CDR3 contains 17 residues. Per the germline V gene, CDR1 is LGHNA and CDR2 is YSLEER. The V end was cut by 0 bases, the J end by 5 bases, with 19 bases between.

This chain connects TRBV2 to TRBJ2-3, with a tentative D call TRBD1 (6 bases). V was cut by 2 bases and J by 1 base, with 13 bases left in between. Germline-derived CDR1 and CDR2 are SNHLY and FYNNEI. This CDR3 comprises 16 residues. The CDR3 sequence is CASSEMGAGGTDTQYF. For the CDR3, the DNA is TGTGCCAGCAGTGAAATGGGGGCAGGCGGCACAGATACGCAGTATTTT.

This sequence joins TRBV2 and TRBJ1-4; D is possibly TRBD1 (6 bases). Germline V gene lookup returns CDR1 SNHLY and CDR2 FYNNEI. The V end was cut by 7 bases, the J end by 3 bases, with 18 bases between. The CDR3 is made up of 16 amino acids. The CDR3: CASTLKGGSANEKLFF. Here the CDR3 DNA reads TGTGCCAGCACGTTGAAGGGGGGGTCTGCTAATGAAAAACTGTTTTTT. Drawing the rest from reference TRBV2 and TRBJ1-4, the complete variable domain is EPEVTQTPSHQVTQMGQEVILRCVPISNHLYFYWYRQILGQKVEFLVSFYNNEISEKSEIFDDQFSVERPDGSNFTLKIRSTKLEDSAMYFCASTLKGGSANEKLFFGSGTQLSVL.

Written as DNA, the CDR3 is TGTGCCAGCAGCCCAGAGGGAAACTATGGCTACACCTTC. Translating it yields CASSPEGNYGYTF. The rearrangement joins TRBV7-6 to TRBJ1-2; no firm D call. Germline loops: CDR1 SGHVS, CDR2 FNYEAQ. There are 13 residues in the CDR3. Trimming removed 5 bases from V and 2 bases from J, with 9 bases in between.

In DNA, the CDR3 is TGTGCCAGCAGTTTCTACGGACTAACCCAAGAGACCCAGTACTTC. Its protein is CASSFYGLTQETQYF. The rearrangement links TRBV6-2 or TRBV6-3 to TRBJ2-5; D is possibly TRBD2 (6 bases). Germline V gene sequence: CDR1 MNHEY, CDR2 SVGEGT. V was pared by 4 bases and J by 1 base, with 13 bases between. The CDR3 length is 15 residues.

This chain connects TRBV7-9 to TRBJ1-6; possible D gene TRBD1, 6 bases. This CDR3 is 13 amino acids long. From germline, CDR1 is SEHNR and CDR2 FQNEAQ (reference sequence). The germline V and J ends were trimmed by 5 bases and 8 bases, with 10 bases remaining between them. The CDR3 DNA reads as TGTGCCAGCAGCAGCGAGGGGGATTCACCCCTCCACTTT. This sequence encodes CASSSEGDSPLHF. The entire variable domain, with the rest obtained from reference TRBV7-9 and TRBJ1-6, is as follows: DTGVSQNPRHKITKRGQNVTFRCDPISEHNRLYWYRQTLGQGPEFLTYFQNEAQLEKSRLLSDRFSAERPKGSFSTLEIQRTEQGDSAMYLCASSSEGDSPLHFGNGTRLTVT.

CDR3 sequence reads: CASSLVGSGGFTDTQYF. The CDR3 bases are TGTGCCAGCAGCTTAGTGGGTAGCGGCGGATTCACAGATACGCAGTATTTT. The rearrangement links TRBV7-6 to TRBJ2-3, with D tentatively TRBD2 (6 bases). Germline V gene data show CDR1 as SGHVS and CDR2 as FNYEAQ. The V gene lost 1 base and the J gene lost 2 bases, with 16 bases spanning the gap. The CDR3 runs to 17 residues.

The sample holds one count of this clone. The chain links TRBV15 to TRBJ2-7, with D maybe TRBD1 (6 bases). Germline CDR1 reads LNHNV; CDR2 reads YYDKDF (reference sequence). CDR3 length equals 15 residues. V lost 0 bases and J 2 bases, leaving 11 bases between the germline ends. The CDR3 spells CATSRDRDNTYEQYF. CDR3 in DNA: TGTGCCACCAGCAGAGATCGGGACAACACCTACGAGCAGTACTTC.

The chain carries TRBV19 and TRBJ2-3; D gene uncertain. The V end was cut by 10 bases, the J end by 2 bases, with 13 bases between. CDR1 is LNHDA, CDR2 SQIVND, per germline (reference sequence). The CDR3 has 13 residues. CDR3 bases: TGTGCCATACGCGCTGAGGTCACAGATACGCAGTATTTT. Amino acids: CAIRAEVTDTQYF.

The rearrangement links TRBV2 to TRBJ2-7, with 7 bases identical to TRBD2. The length of the CDR3 is 11 residues. The V gene's germline CDR1 is SNHLY and CDR2 FYNNEI. The V segment lost 7 bases and the J segment 9 bases; nucleotides outside the gene matches: 6. CDR3 bases: TGTGCCAGCACAGCGGGGACGGTGCAGTACTTC. Amino acid sequence: CASTAGTVQYF.

The chain uses TRBV27 and TRBJ1-5; TRBD1 aligns across 8 bases. Unmatched junction bases numbered 8, after V lost 3 bases and J lost 4 bases. The germline V gene has CDR1 MNHEY and CDR2 SMNVEV (reference sequence). The CDR3 runs to 16 residues. The CDR3 DNA reads TGTGCCAGCAGTTTGTTTGGGACAGGTAAAAATCAGCCCCAGCATTTT. This codes for CASSLFGTGKNQPQHF.

The chain uses TRBV11-3 and TRBJ1-1, with D unresolved. The CDR3 runs to 13 residues. Germline CDR1 is SGHNT and CDR2 is YENEEA. V was cut by 5 bases and J by 4 bases, with 11 bases left in between. CDR3 amino acids: CASSGEPPTEAFF. CDR3 in DNA: TGTGCCAGCAGCGGAGAACCCCCCACTGAAGCTTTCTTT.

V is TRBV5-4 and J is TRBJ2-1; 8 bases agree with TRBD2. The CDR3 sequence is 16 residues long. The V gene end was trimmed by 4 bases and the J gene end by 7 bases; junction bases not matched to a gene: 13. CDR1 is SGHNT and CDR2 is YYREEE in the germline V gene (reference sequence). The CDR3, as DNA: TGTGCCAGCAGCGGACCCGGGGGGGGGCCTCGGAATGAGCAGTTCTTC. Its translation is CASSGPGGGPRNEQFF.